This T cell receptor beta chain was identified during a study of T cell responses to AZD1222 COVID-19 vaccine. Study observations and caveats: Donors were mostly white British, more females; clonal diversity possibly underestimated. Repertoires were obtained solely post-peak T cell response.

As for this clone: What it binds is unknown.

Produced via immunoSEQ multiplex PCR; TCRdb's table is partial and in-frame only. This table holds 120,000 or so clones, 92% found once. V lost 2 bases, J lost 0 bases, and 3 bases lay in between. The CDR3 consists of 13 residues. The germline V gene has CDR1 SGHRS and CDR2 YFSETQ. Sequencing used peripheral blood, obtained on day 0 of AZD1222 vaccination. This chain uses TRBV5-1 with TRBJ2-1; D is ambiguous. This sequence originates from an adult in good health. CDR3 sequence (DNA): TGCGCCAGCAGCTTAGGCTCCTACAATGAGCAGTTCTTC. It is translated as CASSLGSYNEQFF.